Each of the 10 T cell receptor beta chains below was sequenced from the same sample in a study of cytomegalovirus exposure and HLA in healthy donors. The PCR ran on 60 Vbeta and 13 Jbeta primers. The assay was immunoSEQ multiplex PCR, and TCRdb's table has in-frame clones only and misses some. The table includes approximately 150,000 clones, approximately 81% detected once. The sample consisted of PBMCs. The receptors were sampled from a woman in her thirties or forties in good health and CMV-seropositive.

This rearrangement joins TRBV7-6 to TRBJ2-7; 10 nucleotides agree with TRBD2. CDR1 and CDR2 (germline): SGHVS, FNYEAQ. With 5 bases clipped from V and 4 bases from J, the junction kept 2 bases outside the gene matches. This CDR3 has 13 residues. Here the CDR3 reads CASSMTSGYEQYF. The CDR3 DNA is TGTGCCAGCAGCATGACTAGCGGGTACGAGCAGTACTTC.

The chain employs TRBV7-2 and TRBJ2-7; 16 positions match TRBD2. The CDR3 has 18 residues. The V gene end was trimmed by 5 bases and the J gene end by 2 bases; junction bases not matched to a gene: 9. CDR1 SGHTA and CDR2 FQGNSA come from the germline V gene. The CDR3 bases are TGTGCCAGCAGCCCCGCGGGACTAGCGGGAGGGCGGGCCTACGAGCAGTACTTC. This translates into CASSPAGLAGGRAYEQYF.

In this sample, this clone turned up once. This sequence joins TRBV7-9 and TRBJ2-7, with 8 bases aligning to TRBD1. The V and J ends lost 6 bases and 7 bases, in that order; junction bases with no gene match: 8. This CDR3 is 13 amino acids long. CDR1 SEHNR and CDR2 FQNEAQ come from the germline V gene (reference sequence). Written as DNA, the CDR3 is TGTGCCAGCAGTGGGCAGGGGGCCAGTGAGCAGTACTTC. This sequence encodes CASSGQGASEQYF.

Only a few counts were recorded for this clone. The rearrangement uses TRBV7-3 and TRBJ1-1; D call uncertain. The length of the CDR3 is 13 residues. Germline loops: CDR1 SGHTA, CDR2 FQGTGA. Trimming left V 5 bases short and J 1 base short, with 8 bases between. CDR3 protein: CASSPDQNTEAFF. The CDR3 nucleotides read TGTGCCAGCAGCCCAGATCAGAACACTGAAGCTTTCTTT. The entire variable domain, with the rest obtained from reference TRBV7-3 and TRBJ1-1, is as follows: GAGVSQTPSNKVTEKGKYVELRCDPISGHTALYWYRQSLGQGPEFLIYFQGTGAADDSGLPNDRFFAVRPEGSVSTLKIQRTERGDSAVYLCASSPDQNTEAFFGQGTRLTVV.

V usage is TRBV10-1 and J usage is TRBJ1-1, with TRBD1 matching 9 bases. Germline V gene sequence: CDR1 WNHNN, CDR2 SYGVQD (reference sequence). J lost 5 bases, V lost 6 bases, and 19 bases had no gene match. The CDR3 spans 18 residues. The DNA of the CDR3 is TGCGCCAGCAGCGCAGGGACAGGGAGAAGTTTTTCACGGACTGAAGCTTTCTTT. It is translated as CASSAGTGRSFSRTEAFF.

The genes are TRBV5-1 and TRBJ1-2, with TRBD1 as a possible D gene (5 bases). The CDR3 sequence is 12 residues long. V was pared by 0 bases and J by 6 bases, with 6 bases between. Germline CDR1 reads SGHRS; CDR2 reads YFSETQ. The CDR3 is CASSLGGDGYTF. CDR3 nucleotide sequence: TGCGCCAGCAGCTTGGGGGGGGATGGCTACACCTTC.

The DNA of the CDR3 is TGTGCCAGTAGTCCAGCAGGGCCGTCGCAGTACTTC. This sequence encodes CASSPAGPSQYF. V usage is TRBV19 and J usage is TRBJ2-4; D perhaps matches TRBD1 (5 bases). The V end was cut by 5 bases, the J end by 13 bases, with 15 bases between. The CDR3 has 12 residues. Germline CDR1 reads LNHDA; CDR2 reads SQIVND (reference sequence).

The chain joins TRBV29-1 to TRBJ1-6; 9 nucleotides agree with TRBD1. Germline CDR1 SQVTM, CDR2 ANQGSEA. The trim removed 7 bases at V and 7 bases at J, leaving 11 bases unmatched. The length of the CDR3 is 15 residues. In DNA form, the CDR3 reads TGCAGCGCCGAACACCAACAGGGGGCCAATTCACCCCTCCACTTT. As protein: CSAEHQQGANSPLHF.

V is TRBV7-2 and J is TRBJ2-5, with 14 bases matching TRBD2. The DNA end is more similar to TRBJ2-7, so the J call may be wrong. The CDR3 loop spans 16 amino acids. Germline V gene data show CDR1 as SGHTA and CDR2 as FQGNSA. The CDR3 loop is CASSKTSGGAGYEQYF. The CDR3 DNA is TGTGCCAGCAGCAAGACTAGCGGGGGGGCCGGGTACGAGCAGTACTTC.

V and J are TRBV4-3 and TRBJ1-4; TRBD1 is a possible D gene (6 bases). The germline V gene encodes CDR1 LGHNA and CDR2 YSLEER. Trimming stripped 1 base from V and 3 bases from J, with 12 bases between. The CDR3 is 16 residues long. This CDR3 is CASSQAARGSNEKLFF. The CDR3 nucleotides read TGCGCCAGCAGCCAAGCCGCCAGGGGCTCTAATGAAAAACTGTTTTTT.